The clone carrying this T cell receptor beta chain was recorded a few times. Its target is not known. The CDR3 runs to 14 residues. V was clipped by 4 bases and J by 3 bases; unmatched bases: 3. CDR1 and CDR2 (germline): SGHTA, FQGNSA. This sample is part of a study of T cells in localized non-small cell lung cancer. Study outcomes and limitations: Median about 56 top-100 tumor clones were shared with paired adjacent lung.

The assay was immunoSEQ multiplex PCR, and TCRdb's table has in-frame clones only and misses some. This table holds just under 20,000 clones, 83% found once. The chain combines TRBV7-2 with TRBJ2-3, with 8 bases that match TRBD2. The source is a man aged 40 to 70 with stage I lung adenocarcinoma. Here the sequenced sample was peripheral blood, taken before any cancer treatment. The CDR3 reads CASSWSGGTDTQYF. DNA for the CDR3: TGTGCCAGCAGCTGGAGCGGGGGAACAGATACGCAGTATTTT.